These 28 T cell receptor beta chains came from one sample sequenced in a study of blood T cell repertoires in COVID-19. The data were produced by immunoSEQ multiplex PCR, yet TCRdb's version contains in-frame clones alone and is incomplete. The sample consists of hundreds of thousands of clones, more than 75% of them appearing once. The sample consisted of peripheral blood. The receptors here all came from a man aged 55 to 70 with acute or convalescent COVID-19.

The chain combines TRBV28 with TRBJ1-1, with D uncertain. V lost 2 bases to trimming and J lost 0 bases, with 7 bases between them. The CDR3 sequence is 14 residues long. Germline values: CDR1 MDHEN, CDR2 SYDVKM. This chain's CDR3 is CASSLVTVNTEAFF. The CDR3 DNA is TGTGCCAGCAGTTTAGTAACAGTGAACACTGAAGCTTTCTTT. The whole variable domain, filled in from reference TRBV28 and TRBJ1-1, reads DVKVTQSSRYLVKRTGEKVFLECVQDMDHENMFWYRQDPGLGLRLIYFSYDVKMKEKGDIPEGYSVSREKKERFSLILESASTNQTSMYLCASSLVTVNTEAFFGQGTRLTVV.

V and J are TRBV5-1 and TRBJ2-7, with 12 bases matching TRBD2. Germline lookup yields CDR1 SGHRS and CDR2 YFSETQ. The V and J ends lost 4 bases and 7 bases, in that order; junction bases with no gene match: 6. CDR3 length equals 14 residues. The CDR3 sequence is CASSAGLAGFEQYF. CDR3 nucleotides: TGCGCCAGCAGCGCGGGACTAGCGGGCTTTGAGCAGTACTTC.

The V gene is TRBV5-1, the J gene TRBJ2-3; 12 nucleotides match TRBD2. This CDR3 region has 15 residues. Germline loops: CDR1 SGHRS, CDR2 YFSETQ. V was pared by 4 bases and J by 2 bases, with 2 bases of the junction left unmatched. This CDR3 reads CASSLAGGSTDTQYF. The CDR3 DNA sequence: TGCGCCAGCAGCCTAGCGGGGGGGTCCACAGATACGCAGTATTTT.

V and J are TRBV12-3 or TRBV12-4 and TRBJ2-6; D not certain. With 6 bases removed from V and 4 bases from J, the gap between germline ends came to 7 bases. CDR3 length: 13 amino acids. The CDR3 bases are TGTGCCAGCAGGGCCTTAGGGGCCAACGTCCTGACTTTC. It yields the protein CASRALGANVLTF.

The chain has TRBV29-1 and TRBJ1-1; possibly TRBD1 for D (5 bases). CDR3 length equals 12 residues. Deletions cut 1 base from V and 7 bases from J, with 10 bases between. Germline V gene sequence: CDR1 SQVTM, CDR2 ANQGSEA. This chain's CDR3 is CSVEVGQGEAFF. The CDR3 DNA follows: TGCAGCGTTGAAGTCGGGCAGGGTGAAGCTTTCTTT.

This rearrangement joins TRBV7-6 to TRBJ1-2; 8 nucleotides match TRBD1. There are 19 residues in the CDR3. CDR1 and CDR2 from the germline V gene are SGHVS and FNYEAQ. V was clipped by 1 base and J by 0 bases; unmatched bases: 13. The CDR3 spells CASSLEGRGRLIPNYGYTF. In nucleotides, the CDR3 is TGTGCCAGCAGCTTAGAGGGCAGGGGGCGTTTAATCCCTAACTATGGCTACACCTTC.

The genes are TRBV19 and TRBJ1-3; no firm D call. V was clipped by 3 bases and J by 0 bases, with 15 bases between them. CDR1 LNHDA and CDR2 SQIVND come from the germline V gene (reference sequence). There are 17 residues in the CDR3. CDR3 amino acids: CASSMFVAVTSGNTIYF. CDR3 DNA: TGTGCCAGTAGTATGTTCGTGGCGGTAACCTCTGGAAACACCATATATTTT.

V usage is TRBV5-1 and J usage is TRBJ1-2, with D possibly matching TRBD1 (5 bases). Germline V lookup: CDR1 SGHRS, CDR2 YFSETQ. This CDR3 comprises 15 residues. Trimming removed 5 bases at V and 3 bases at J, with 17 bases between. The CDR3 is CASRAGLGMDYGYTF. CDR3 nucleotides: TGCGCCAGCAGAGCAGGGTTGGGGATGGACTATGGCTACACCTTC. The entire variable domain, with the rest obtained from reference TRBV5-1 and TRBJ1-2, is as follows: KAGVTQTPRYLIKTRGQQVTLSCSPISGHRSVSWYQQTPGQGLQFLFEYFSETQRNKGNFPGRFSGRQFSNSRSEMNVSTLELGDSALYLCASRAGLGMDYGYTFGSGTRLTVV.

The chain has TRBV5-6 and TRBJ2-1, with D possibly matching TRBD1 (6 bases). Germline V CDR1 and CDR2: SGHDT, YYEEEE. V lost 7 bases, J lost 3 bases, and 11 bases lay in between. This CDR3 contains 13 residues. CDR3 sequence reads: CASRKTGYNEQFF. The CDR3 nucleotides read TGTGCCAGCCGCAAGACAGGCTACAATGAGCAGTTCTTC. Combining the CDR3 with reference TRBV5-6 and TRBJ2-1 gives the whole variable domain DAGVTQSPTHLIKTRGQQVTLRCSPKSGHDTVSWYQQALGQGPQFIFQYYEEEERQRGNFPDRFSGHQFPNYSSELNVNALLLGDSALYLCASRKTGYNEQFFGPGTRLTVL.

V gene TRBV18 combines with J gene TRBJ1-2; 7 bases match TRBD1. CDR3 length: 16 residues. In germline, CDR1 is KGHSH, CDR2 LQKENI. V was pared by 1 base and J by 4 bases, with 9 bases of the junction left unmatched. CDR3 protein: CASSPLDRAVGYGYTF. For the CDR3, the DNA is TGTGCCAGCTCACCACTTGACAGGGCAGTCGGCTATGGCTACACCTTC. Drawing the rest from reference TRBV18 and TRBJ1-2, the complete variable domain is NAGVMQNPRHLVRRRGQEARLRCSPMKGHSHVYWYRQLPEEGLKFMVYLQKENIIDESGMPKERFSAEFPKEGPSILRIQQVVRGDSAAYFCASSPLDRAVGYGYTFGSGTRLTVV.

This sequence joins TRBV18 and TRBJ2-5; 8 nucleotides match TRBD2. CDR3 length equals 13 residues. Germline-derived CDR1 and CDR2 are KGHSH and LQKENI. The V gene end was trimmed by 3 bases and the J gene end by 4 bases; junction bases not matched to a gene: 1. The CDR3 protein is CASSPGLAETQYF. The CDR3 DNA reads TGTGCCAGCTCACCCGGACTAGCAGAGACCCAGTACTTC.

The chain has TRBV19 and TRBJ1-2; no definite D call. The CDR3 is made up of 15 amino acids. CDR1 and CDR2 (germline): LNHDA, SQIVND (reference sequence). The V end lost 0 bases, the J end lost 8 bases, and 16 bases lay between the germline ends. The CDR3 loop reads CASSIEAFPRWGYTF. CDR3 DNA: TGTGCCAGTAGTATAGAAGCTTTCCCCCGGTGGGGCTACACCTTC.

This chain links TRBV27 with TRBJ2-7, with 9 positions matching TRBD2. Germline V CDR1 and CDR2: MNHEY, SMNVEV (reference sequence). This CDR3 is built from 15 residues. V was clipped by 5 bases and J by 4 bases; unmatched bases: 9. CDR3 in DNA: TGTGCCAGCAGTCGATCAAGCGGGGGGCTTTACGAGCAGTACTTC. This gives the protein CASSRSSGGLYEQYF.

J is TRBJ2-4 and V is TRBV4-1, with 8 bases fitting TRBD2. The J segment lost 7 bases and the V segment lost 4 bases, leaving 12 bases of the junction unmatched. Germline V CDR1 and CDR2: MGHRA, YSYEKL. The CDR3 is 16 residues long. The CDR3 nucleotides read TGCGCCAGCAGCCCAAAGCCGGGGGGGCCGCTGAACATTCAGTACTTC. Amino acids: CASSPKPGGPLNIQYF.

V usage is TRBV9 and J usage is TRBJ2-5; D gene unclear. CDR1 SGDLS and CDR2 YYNGEE come from the germline V gene. The CDR3 length is 14 residues. V lost 0 bases and J 5 bases, leaving 11 bases between the germline ends. CDR3 protein: CASSVGQAWETQYF. CDR3 sequence (DNA): TGTGCCAGCAGCGTAGGGCAGGCGTGGGAGACCCAGTACTTC.

This clone was counted between two and nine times. The J gene is TRBJ2-3, the V gene TRBV6-4; TRBD1 aligns across 12 bases. The CDR3 covers 15 residues. After removal of 2 bases from V and 4 bases from J, the junction contained 1 base not matched to a gene. CDR1 and CDR2 from the germline V gene are MRHNA and SNTAGT. This CDR3 is CASSDGTGGPDTQYF. The CDR3 DNA reads as TGTGCCAGCAGTGACGGGACAGGGGGCCCAGATACGCAGTATTTT.

The chain couples TRBV19 to TRBJ2-1, with 7 bases matching TRBD1. Germline V CDR1 and CDR2: LNHDA, SQIVND (reference sequence). V was pared by 5 bases and J by 7 bases, with 11 bases of the junction left unmatched. This CDR3 is built from 15 residues. The CDR3 reads CASSANRGFRNEQFF. CDR3 sequence (DNA): TGTGCCAGTAGTGCGAACAGGGGCTTCAGAAATGAGCAGTTCTTC.

The chain links TRBV6-5 to TRBJ2-3; D gene ambiguous. CDR1 and CDR2 from the germline V gene are MNHEY and SVGAGI. Trimming pared 10 bases from V and 4 bases from J, leaving 9 bases between. CDR3 length equals 11 residues. The CDR3 DNA is TGTGCCACGTACCAGGCAGATACGCAGTATTTT. Amino acids: CATYQADTQYF.

V usage is TRBV6-2 or TRBV6-3 and J usage is TRBJ2-3, with TRBD2 identical over 14 bases. The CDR3 has 15 residues. Germline V gene lookup returns CDR1 MNHEY and CDR2 SVGEGT. With V trimmed by 5 bases and J by 6 bases, 4 bases remained unmatched. CDR3 nucleotides: TGTGCCAGCAGTCCCAGACTAGCGGGGGGGGATACGCAGTATTTT. It is translated as CASSPRLAGGDTQYF.

The chain couples TRBV5-1 to TRBJ2-7; tentatively, D is TRBD1 (6 bases). The germline V and J ends were trimmed by 7 bases and 7 bases, with 18 bases remaining between them. Germline CDR1 and CDR2: SGHRS and YFSETQ. This CDR3 contains 13 residues. This CDR3 is CASQRGRGKEQYF. The CDR3 DNA follows: TGCGCCAGCCAACGGGGCAGGGGTAAGGAGCAGTACTTC.

This clone appeared a few times. The rearrangement links TRBV2 to TRBJ2-1, with D perhaps TRBD1 (5 bases). CDR3 length: 11 amino acids. In germline, CDR1 is SNHLY, CDR2 FYNNEI. Trimming removed 7 bases at V and 8 bases at J, with 9 bases between. The CDR3 here is CASKIRDEQFF. CDR3 sequence (DNA): TGTGCCAGCAAGATCAGGGATGAGCAGTTCTTC.

J is TRBJ2-1 and V is TRBV23-1; a possible D gene is TRBD2 (6 bases). TRBV23-1 is an ORF, and what it does is uncertain. CDR3 length equals 17 residues. Deletions cut 4 bases from V and 9 bases from J, with 25 bases between. CDR3 nucleotides: TGCGCCAGCAGTCCCCCCCCGGGGGTTTTCTACGCGGCTGAGCAGTTCTTC. Amino acid sequence: CASSPPPGVFYAAEQFF.

The chain is built from TRBV7-3 and TRBJ1-5; TRBD1 matches 7 bases. Trimming cost V 2 bases and J 2 bases; bases outside gene matches: 6. In germline, CDR1 is SGHTA, CDR2 FQGTGA. The CDR3 contains 16 residues. In DNA, the CDR3 is TGTGCCAGCAGCTTATTGGCTGGACAGGGCAATCAGCCCCAGCATTTT. It is translated as CASSLLAGQGNQPQHF.

This chain connects TRBV27 to TRBJ1-1, with 8 bases identical to TRBD1. Trimming at V came to 2 bases and at J to 0 bases, leaving 11 bases not matched to a gene. There are 18 residues in the CDR3. CDR1 and CDR2 (germline): MNHEY, SMNVEV (reference sequence). The CDR3 DNA sequence: TGTGCCAGCAGTTTAAGGGGGACAGGAGCAACTATGAACACTGAAGCTTTCTTT. Protein product: CASSLRGTGATMNTEAFF.

The V and J genes are TRBV4-2 and TRBJ2-1; TRBD2 matches at 8 bases. The CDR3 covers 17 residues. V dropped 4 bases and J dropped 4; count of bases not matched to a gene: 12. Germline CDR1 is LGHNA and CDR2 is YNFKEQ. Here the CDR3 DNA reads TGTGCCAGCAGCCCAGTTGGGCGGGGGGAAGAGTACAATGAGCAGTTCTTC. Translating gives CASSPVGRGEEYNEQFF.

This chain links TRBV30 with TRBJ2-7; 8 bases align to TRBD1. The trim removed 2 bases at V and 6 bases at J, leaving 9 bases unmatched. Germline lookup yields CDR1 GTSNPN and CDR2 SVGIG (reference sequence). This CDR3 is built from 14 residues. CDR3 residues: CAWSKTGALGEQYF. CDR3 coding DNA: TGTGCCTGGAGTAAGACAGGGGCGCTCGGCGAGCAGTACTTC.

This clone has a handful of counts. The chain combines TRBV12-3 or TRBV12-4 with TRBJ1-1; D is unresolved. The CDR3 length is 13 residues. V was cut by 1 base and J by 3 bases, with 6 bases left in between. CDR3 sequence: CASSLVRHTEAFF. CDR3 DNA sequence: TGTGCCAGCAGTTTAGTGCGGCACACTGAAGCTTTCTTT.

This chain uses TRBV9 with TRBJ1-2, with a tentative D call TRBD1 (6 bases). V gave up 0 bases and J gave up 3 bases, with 6 bases separating them. This CDR3 has 13 residues. Germline assignment: CDR1 SGDLS and CDR2 YYNGEE. The CDR3 loop is CASSVEGDYGYTF. The CDR3 DNA follows: TGTGCCAGCAGCGTAGAGGGGGACTATGGCTACACCTTC.